This T cell receptor beta chain originates from a study of T-cell memory formation after mild COVID-19. The study's findings and limits: The SARS-CoV-2 specificity of second-wave clones reaching peak at day 37 remained unverified. Clones shrinking between day 15 and 85 showed a balanced CD4/CD8 split, and those that grew later tilted toward CD4+. Mainly CM and EM harbored the contracting CD4+ clones; mainly EMRA harbored the CD8+ ones. Prior to infection, memory already included some responding clones, suggesting cross-reactive memory joined.

The V gene's germline CDR1 is SGHRS and CDR2 YFSETQ. Trimming left V 0 bases short and J 4 bases short, with 8 bases between. This CDR3 contains 14 residues. TCRdb itself ran the 5' RACE reads through MiXCR, one entry per CDR3 protein. The sample yields 250,000 to 400,000 distinct CDR3 sequences, 14% seen once. With respect to this clonotype: Antigen specificity is unknown.

The sequencing sample was made of PBMCs or a T cell subset sorted from them (not recorded which). J is TRBJ1-3 and V is TRBV5-1; D is undetermined. The TCR sequence derives from a man younger than 30 who had mild COVID-19 (a few samples of this study predate the infection). Cell type and time point are not known. The CDR3 region is CASSLAGRGNTIYF. CDR3 coding DNA: TGCGCCAGCAGCTTGGCCGGGAGAGGAAACACCATATATTTT. The full variable domain, with the rest looked up from reference TRBV5-1 and TRBJ1-3, is KAGVTQTPRYLIKTRGQQVTLSCSPISGHRSVSWYQQTPGQGLQFLFEYFSETQRNKGNFPGRFSGRQFSNSRSEMNVSTLELGDSALYLCASSLAGRGNTIYFGEGSWLTVV.